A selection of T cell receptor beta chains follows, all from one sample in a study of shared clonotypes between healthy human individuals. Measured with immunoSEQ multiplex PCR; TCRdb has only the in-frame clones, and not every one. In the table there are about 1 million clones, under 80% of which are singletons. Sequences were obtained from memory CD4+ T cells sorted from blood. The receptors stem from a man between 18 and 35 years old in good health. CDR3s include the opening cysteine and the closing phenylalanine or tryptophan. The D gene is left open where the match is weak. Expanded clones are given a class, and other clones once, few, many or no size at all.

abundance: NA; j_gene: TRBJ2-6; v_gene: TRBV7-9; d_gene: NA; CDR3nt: TGTGCCAGCAGTTTACCAGGGGCCAACGTCCTGACTTTC; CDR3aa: CASSLPGANVLTF
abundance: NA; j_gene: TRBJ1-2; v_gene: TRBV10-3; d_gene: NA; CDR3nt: TGTGCCATCAGTGGGGGCAGGCTTAACTATGGCTACACCTTC; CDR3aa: CAISGGRLNYGYTF
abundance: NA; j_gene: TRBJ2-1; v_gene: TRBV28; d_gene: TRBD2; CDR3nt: TGTGCCAGCAACCGGGGGGTCAACAATGAGCAGTTCTTC; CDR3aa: CASNRGVNNEQFF
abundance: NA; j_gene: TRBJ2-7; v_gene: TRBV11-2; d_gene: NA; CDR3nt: TGTGCCAGCAGCTTAACCAGGGACTACGAGCAGTACTTC; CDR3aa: CASSLTRDYEQYF
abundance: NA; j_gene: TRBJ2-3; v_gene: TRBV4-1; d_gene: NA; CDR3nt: TGCGCCAGCAGCCTTCCTGGAGATACGCAGTATTTT; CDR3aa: CASSLPGDTQYF
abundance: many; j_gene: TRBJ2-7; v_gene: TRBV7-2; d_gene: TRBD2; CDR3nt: TGTGCCAGCAGCTTAGCGAAGGGACTAGCGAGCCACGAGCAGTACTTC; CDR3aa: CASSLAKGLASHEQYF
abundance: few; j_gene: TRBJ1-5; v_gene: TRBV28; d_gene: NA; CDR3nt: TGTGCCAGCAGTTCACCTTGGGGGGATCAGCCCCAGCATTTT; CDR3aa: CASSSPWGDQPQHF
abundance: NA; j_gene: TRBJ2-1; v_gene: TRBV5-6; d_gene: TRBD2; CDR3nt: TGTGCCAGCAGCGGGGGACTAGCGCTCGCCTACAATGAGCAGTTCTTC; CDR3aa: CASSGGLALAYNEQFF
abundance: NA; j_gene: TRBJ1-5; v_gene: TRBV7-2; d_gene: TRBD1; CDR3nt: TGTGCCAGCAGCTTTTGGACAGGGACGAGCAATCAGCCCCAGCATTTT; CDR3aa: CASSFWTGTSNQPQHF
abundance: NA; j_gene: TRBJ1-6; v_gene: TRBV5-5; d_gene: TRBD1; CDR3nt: TGTGCCAGCAGCGGACAGGGTGGGATTAATTCACCCCTCCACTTT; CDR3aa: CASSGQGGINSPLHF
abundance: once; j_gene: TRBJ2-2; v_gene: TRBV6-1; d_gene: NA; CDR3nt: TGTGCCAGCAGTGACCAGCGGGCCTCCACCGGGGAGCTGTTTTTT; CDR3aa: CASSDQRASTGELFF
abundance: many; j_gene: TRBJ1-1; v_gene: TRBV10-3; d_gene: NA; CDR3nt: TGTGCCATCAGTGAAGGCAGGGCGAACACTGAAGCTTTCTTT; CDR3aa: CAISEGRANTEAFF
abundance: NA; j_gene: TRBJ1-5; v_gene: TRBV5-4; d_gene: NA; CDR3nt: TGTGCCAGCAGCTTCGGCACCAGTAGCAATCAGCCCCAGCATTTT; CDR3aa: CASSFGTSSNQPQHF